This TCR beta chain was sequenced during a study of blood T cell repertoires in COVID-19. Overall study context: There were acute and convalescent COVID-19 samples, and they came from the United States, Italy and Spain. Sample material is recorded as cDNA or gDNA derived from T cells, B-cell-depleted T cells, or PBMCs.

Germline CDR1 and CDR2: SGHKS and YYEKEE (reference sequence). The length of the CDR3 is 13 residues. V shed 0 bases and J shed 10 bases, with 10 bases lying between them. Per the study methods: Reference gene primer amplification gave nucleated cell count estimates. Clones were sequenced by immunoSEQ multiplex PCR, and TCRdb holds only the in-frame ones, with some missing. V, J and clone size reflect that table, while D and trimming were determined from the DNA. The table has about 64,000 clones, around four fifths seen once; the top ten hold 14% to 15%. J is TRBJ1-4 and V is TRBV5-5, with D hard to call. The receptor was derived from a man older than 75 with acute or convalescent COVID-19. The sample consisted of peripheral blood. The CDR3 spells CASSLEGVGKLFF. The CDR3 DNA is TGTGCCAGCAGCTTGGAGGGAGTGGGAAAACTGTTTTTT.